The subject of this entry is one T cell receptor beta chain. Its antigen specificity is not known. Base qualities were left out, and no much larger clone turns up one base away. TCRbeta CDR3 regions were amplified from genomic DNA by means of the immunoSEQ Assay, a bias-controlled multiplex PCR. Processing in the source paper ran as follows. The number of nucleated cells in each sample was estimated from the amplification of reference gene primers within the assay. Sequence reads were collapsed and filtered to measure the absolute abundance of every unique TCRbeta CDR3 rearrangement. For each sample, productive Simpson clonality was calculated by taking the square root of Simpson's diversity index across productive rearrangements. TCRdb provides this immuneACCESS table in a form limited to in-frame rearrangements. Some clones are lacking; in checked studies, under half of them reflect an unresolved V gene, and why the rest are absent is not known. V and J calls and clone size follow that table, whereas D and trimming were derived from the DNA. Across this sample there are about 180,000 clones, with around 89% seen only once. The ten largest clonotypes hold under 4.5% of the sample.

The source of the sample is a study of blood T cell repertoires in COVID-19 (dated by TCRdb to 2020 to 2021). Turning to the overall study: Samples from collaborators originated in the United States, Italy and Spain and spanned both the acute and convalescent phases of COVID-19. The material from the prospective study consisted of cDNA or gDNA derived from T cells, B-cell-depleted T cells, or PBMCs. Deeply sampled blood TCRbeta repertoires from subjects exposed to, actively infected with, or recovered from COVID-19 were included in the dataset. The repertoires were released in a freely available public database intended as a resource for research on the immune response to SARS-CoV-2. Samples were obtained from the ongoing ImmuneRACE study (first 160 participants) and from about 1,300 subjects provided by 6 global collaborators. The sample metadata nearly always contained a de-identified subject ID, COVID-19 status, age in years and sex. HLA class I and class II types, where available, came from metadata supplied by the sample provider rather than from assay-based typing.

The paper as a whole reports these results and caveats: The quantity of clinical and demographic metadata differed by source and by participant and was supplied without curation.

CDR1 is given as SGHKS and CDR2 as YYEKEE, both from the germline V gene (reference sequence). Between the V and J ends, shortened by 5 bases and 5 bases respectively, the junction contains 11 bases. Inclusive of the bounding cysteine and phenylalanine, the CDR3 is 13 residues long. The sequence is cut down to CDR3 DNA, 39 bases in frame from base 1. Each collaborating institution followed its own protocols to collect whole blood in K2EDTA tubes. Collaborator samples were shipped for TCRbeta analysis as frozen whole blood, isolated PBMCs, or DNA extracted from either sample type. Sequencing used peripheral blood. This chain is built from TRBV5-5 and TRBJ1-5; the D gene remains uncertain. The source of this sequence is a woman aged 25 to 39 with acute or convalescent COVID-19. In nucleotides, the sequence is TGTGCCAGCAGGTCGCGGGAGGATCAGCCCCAGCATTTT. It codes for CASRSREDQPQHF.